One sample yielded the 4 T cell receptor beta chains listed below, sequenced in a study of cytomegalovirus exposure and HLA in healthy donors. PCR primers comprised 60 Vbeta and 13 Jbeta primers. TCRdb keeps only in-frame clones here, not all; method: immunoSEQ multiplex PCR. The table has more than 80,000 clones, approximately 75% seen once; the top ten hold approximately 3%. The source material was PBMCs. These receptors were taken from a female donor in good health and CMV-seropositive.

This clone was seen a handful of times. V and J are TRBV7-9 and TRBJ2-1; tentatively, D is TRBD2 (5 bases). The V and J ends lost 2 bases and 6 bases respectively, with 11 bases between them. Germline loops: CDR1 SEHNR, CDR2 FQNEAQ (reference sequence). The CDR3 length is 14 residues. In DNA, the CDR3 is TGTGCCAGCAGCTTAAATCGACGGGGCAATGAGCAGTTCTTC. Translation gives CASSLNRRGNEQFF. The whole variable domain, filled in from reference TRBV7-9 and TRBJ2-1, reads DTGVSQNPRHKITKRGQNVTFRCDPISEHNRLYWYRQTLGQGPEFLTYFQNEAQLEKSRLLSDRFSAERPKGSFSTLEIQRTEQGDSAMYLCASSLNRRGNEQFFGPGTRLTVL.

The chain uses TRBV11-2 and TRBJ2-1, with 7 nucleotides matching TRBD1. Looked up from germline, CDR1 is SGHAT and CDR2 is FQNNGV. V was pared by 5 bases and J by 3 bases, with 7 bases of the junction left unmatched. CDR3 length: 15 amino acids. The DNA of the CDR3 is TGTGCCAGCAGCGGCAACAGGGGCGGCTACAATGAGCAGTTCTTC. It yields the protein CASSGNRGGYNEQFF.

The V call is TRBV9, the J call TRBJ1-5, with D hard to call. Trimming took 2 bases from V and 1 from J, leaving 4 bases between them. CDR3 length: 13 amino acids. Germline lookup yields CDR1 SGDLS and CDR2 YYNGEE. The CDR3 loop is CASSVLSNQPQHF. Here the CDR3 DNA reads TGTGCCAGCAGCGTGTTAAGCAATCAGCCCCAGCATTTT.

This clone was counted only a few times. The chain is built from TRBV27 and TRBJ2-1; 12 bases are a match to TRBD2. Germline V gene sequence: CDR1 MNHEY, CDR2 SMNVEV (reference sequence). V dropped 10 bases and J dropped 7; count of bases not matched to a gene: 2. This CDR3 is 12 amino acids long. CDR3 residues: CATGLAGNEQFF. CDR3 nucleotides: TGTGCCACGGGACTAGCGGGTAATGAGCAGTTCTTC.